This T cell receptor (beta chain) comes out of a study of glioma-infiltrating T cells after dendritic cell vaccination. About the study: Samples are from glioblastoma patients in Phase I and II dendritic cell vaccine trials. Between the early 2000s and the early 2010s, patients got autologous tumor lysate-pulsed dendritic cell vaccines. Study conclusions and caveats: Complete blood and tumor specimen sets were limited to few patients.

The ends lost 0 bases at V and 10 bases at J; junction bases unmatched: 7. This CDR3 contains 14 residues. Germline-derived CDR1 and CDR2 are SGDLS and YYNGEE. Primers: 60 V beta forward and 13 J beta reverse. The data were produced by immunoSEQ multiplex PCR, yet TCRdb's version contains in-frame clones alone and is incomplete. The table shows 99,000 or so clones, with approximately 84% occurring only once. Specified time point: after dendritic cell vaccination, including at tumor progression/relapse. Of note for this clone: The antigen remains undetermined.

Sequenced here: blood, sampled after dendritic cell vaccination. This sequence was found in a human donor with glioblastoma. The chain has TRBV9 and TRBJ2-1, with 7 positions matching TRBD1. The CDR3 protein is CASSVEGQLIEQFF. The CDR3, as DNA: TGTGCCAGCAGCGTAGAGGGACAGCTAATAGAGCAGTTCTTC.